Below are 17 T cell receptor beta chains sequenced from a single sample in a study of naive and memory T cell subsets. Both TRBC1 and TRBC2 were covered by a beta constant-region primer of two equimolar oligonucleotides. In TCRdb, the UMI-ligation and nested PCR reads were re-called with MiXCR into one record per CDR3 protein. The sample shows 150,000 or so distinct CDR3 sequences, around 15% of them seen only once. The sample comprised naive CD4+ T cells from blood. These receptors came from a human donor in good health.

In its sample, this clonotype was seen a few times. This chain connects TRBV5-1 to TRBJ2-7, with 10 positions matching TRBD2. J lost 5 bases, V lost 0 bases, and 14 bases had no gene match. CDR1 and CDR2 from the germline V gene are SGHRS and YFSETQ. The CDR3 length is 18 residues. CDR3 bases: TGCGCCAGCAGCTTGGTGCCCCTGGGGCTAGCGGGGGTCCACGAGCAGTACTTC. Its protein is CASSLVPLGLAGVHEQYF. The entire variable domain, with the rest obtained from reference TRBV5-1 and TRBJ2-7, is as follows: KAGVTQTPRYLIKTRGQQVTLSCSPISGHRSVSWYQQTPGQGLQFLFEYFSETQRNKGNFPGRFSGRQFSNSRSEMNVSTLELGDSALYLCASSLVPLGLAGVHEQYFGPGTRLTVT.

The CDR3 reads CSVGGPRENTGELFF. CDR3 DNA: TGCAGCGTTGGGGGGCCCCGCGAGAACACCGGGGAGCTGTTTTTT. The chain uses TRBV29-1 and TRBJ2-2; TRBD1 might be the D (6 bases). CDR1 and CDR2 from the germline V gene are SQVTM and ANQGSEA. This CDR3 has 15 residues. Trimming left V 4 bases short and J 1 base short, with 13 bases between.

This chain links TRBV20-1 with TRBJ1-1; no clear D gene. The germline gives CDR1 DFQATT, CDR2 SNEGSKA (reference sequence). V lost 3 bases, J lost 0 bases, and 11 bases lay in between. The CDR3 length is 14 residues. DNA for the CDR3: TGCAGTGCTAGGCTAGCCATCATGAACACTGAAGCTTTCTTT. As protein: CSARLAIMNTEAFF.

Comments on this clonotype: At one end the junction does not follow the germline gene, possibly because of a read error. The gene calls are TRBV7-9 and TRBJ1-2; D may be TRBD1 (5 bases). The CDR3 length is 16 residues. Germline V gene sequence: CDR1 SEHNR, CDR2 FQNEAQ (reference sequence). As DNA, the CDR3 is TGTGCCAGCAACTTAGGTGACAGCCGCCCACTCTATGGCTACACCTTC. It encodes CASNLGDSRPLYGYTF.

This clonotype was seen more than once but under ten times. The rearrangement joins TRBV7-3 to TRBJ2-3, with 8 bases aligning to TRBD1. The CDR3 has 14 amino acids. Germline CDR1 reads SGHTA; CDR2 reads FQGTGA. V lost 3 bases, J lost 5 bases, and 4 bases stayed unmatched. CDR3 protein: CASSLTGALDTQYF. The CDR3 nucleotides are TGTGCCAGCAGCTTGACAGGGGCCCTAGATACGCAGTATTTT.

J is TRBJ2-1 and V is TRBV5-1; 7 bases align to TRBD2. Germline V gives CDR1 SGHRS, CDR2 YFSETQ. Trimming cost V 0 bases and J 11 bases; bases outside gene matches: 8. The CDR3 runs 14 residues. The CDR3 DNA sequence: TGCGCCAGCAGCTTGGTGGCTAGCGGAGAGAAGCAGTTCTTC. It is translated as CASSLVASGEKQFF.

This clonotype was found many times. The chain combines TRBV24-1 with TRBJ2-3; D is perhaps TRBD1 (6 bases). Between the trimmed V and J ends, which lost 4 bases and 0 bases, there was a span of 13 bases. Germline CDR1 KGHDR, CDR2 SFDVKD. The CDR3 is made up of 16 amino acids. CDR3 DNA: TGTGCCACCAGTGACCCGACAGGAACTAGCACAGATACGCAGTATTTT. As protein: CATSDPTGTSTDTQYF.

This clonotype was found many times. The chain links TRBV5-1 to TRBJ2-7; 11 nucleotides line up with TRBD2. The trim removed 4 bases at V and 2 bases at J, leaving 8 bases unmatched. The CDR3 length is 16 residues. Per germline, CDR1 SGHRS and CDR2 YFSETQ. CDR3 amino acids: CASSNPTSGTTYEQYF. Written as DNA, the CDR3 is TGCGCCAGCAGCAACCCGACTAGCGGGACGACCTACGAGCAGTACTTC.

This chain connects TRBV27 to TRBJ2-3; 8 bases are shared with TRBD2. Germline trimming cut 7 bases from V and 1 base from J; bases unmatched to any gene: 10. The CDR3 runs 16 residues. From germline, CDR1 is MNHEY and CDR2 SMNVEV (reference sequence). CDR3 loop: CASTTRQTSGTDTQYF. The CDR3 nucleotides read TGTGCCAGCACCACAAGGCAGACTAGCGGCACAGATACGCAGTATTTT.

The J gene is TRBJ2-3, the V gene TRBV20-1; 9 bases align to TRBD2. The CDR3 has 13 residues. After removal of 8 bases from V and 0 bases from J, the junction contained 3 bases not matched to a gene. In germline, CDR1 is DFQATT, CDR2 SNEGSKA (reference sequence). The CDR3 DNA sequence: TGCAGTTCGACTAGCGGTAGCACAGATACGCAGTATTTT. This sequence encodes CSSTSGSTDTQYF.

This clonotype has ten or more counts. The chain combines TRBV29-1 with TRBJ2-7; maybe TRBD2 (5 bases). Germline V lookup: CDR1 SQVTM, CDR2 ANQGSEA. Trimming removed 7 bases from V and 0 bases from J, with 7 bases in between. CDR3 length: 11 residues. The CDR3 loop reads CSAGNSYEQYF. CDR3 DNA: TGCAGCGCCGGGAACTCCTACGAGCAGTACTTC.

The sample holds a few counts of this clonotype. The chain joins TRBV29-1 to TRBJ2-1; TRBD2 aligns across 7 bases. Germline CDR1 reads SQVTM; CDR2 reads ANQGSEA. V was clipped by 2 bases and J by 3 bases; unmatched bases: 13. This CDR3 region has 17 residues. CDR3 residues: CSVELAGVFGDYNEQFF. The CDR3, as DNA: TGCAGCGTTGAACTGGCGGGAGTTTTCGGCGACTACAATGAGCAGTTCTTC.

This chain uses TRBV7-8 with TRBJ1-2, with 7 bases aligning to TRBD1. V lost 5 bases to trimming and J lost 0 bases; unmatched junction nucleotides: 18. Germline V gene lookup returns CDR1 SGHVS and CDR2 FQNEAQ. This CDR3 is built from 19 residues. The CDR3 spells CASSRTLTGFLQANYGYTF. The CDR3, as DNA: TGTGCCAGCAGCCGTACCCTGACAGGGTTCCTCCAAGCTAACTATGGCTACACCTTC.

The J gene is TRBJ2-5, the V gene TRBV12-3 or TRBV12-4, with D possibly being TRBD1 (5 bases). The CDR3 totals 13 residues. The V gene lost 5 bases and the J gene lost 5 bases, with 12 bases spanning the gap. The CDR3 protein is CASSPQGWETQYF. The CDR3 DNA sequence: TGTGCCAGCAGTCCCCAGGGTTGGGAGACCCAGTACTTC.

This clonotype was counted only a few times. The V call is TRBV7-2, the J call TRBJ1-1; D gene ambiguous. The length of the CDR3 is 15 residues. Germline CDR1 reads SGHTA; CDR2 reads FQGNSA. Trimming shortened V by 2 bases and J by 2 bases, and 12 bases separated the two germline ends. The CDR3 DNA is TGTGCCAGCAGCTTACTCGGCAGGCACAACACTGAAGCTTTCTTT. Translating it yields CASSLLGRHNTEAFF.

In this sample, this clonotype turned up a few times. The V gene is TRBV10-3, the J gene TRBJ2-3; no firm D call. Germline loops: CDR1 ENHRY, CDR2 SYGVKD. V was pared by 6 bases and J by 2 bases, with 18 bases between. The CDR3 is made up of 16 amino acids. This CDR3 is CAISSQPVRATDTQYF. The CDR3 bases are TGTGCCATCAGCTCCCAGCCCGTGAGAGCCACAGATACGCAGTATTTT.

At least ten counts were recorded for this clonotype. J is TRBJ1-5 and V is TRBV6-5; D perhaps matches TRBD1 (5 bases). Trimming cost V 2 bases and J 1 base, with 9 bases left between them. The CDR3 covers 15 residues. Germline lookup yields CDR1 MNHEY and CDR2 SVGAGI. The CDR3 is CASSYVGGSNQPQHF. The CDR3 bases are TGTGCCAGCAGTTACGTGGGGGGAAGCAATCAGCCCCAGCATTTT.